Included here is one T cell receptor (beta chain) sequence, with context. This entry comes from a study of blood T cell repertoires in COVID-19. Study information: The analysed material was cDNA or gDNA that came from T cells, B-cell-depleted T cells, or PBMCs.

Residents of about two dozen US areas, aged roughly 18 to 89 years, made up the participants. Those designated as exposed participants met a COVID-19 case within 2 weeks before study entry. As processed by the authors: Estimates of nucleated cell counts were drawn from the amplification of reference gene primers. The method was immunoSEQ multiplex PCR; TCRdb's version includes in-frame clones alone and lacks a portion of them. For V, J and clone size, that table is used; D and trimming come from the DNA. The table shows 60,000 to 75,000 clones, with more than 55% occurring only once. Germline V CDR1 and CDR2: SGDLS, YYNGEE. Trimming removed 3 bases from V and 6 bases from J, with 12 bases in between. This CDR3 region has 13 residues.

The receptor's source is a woman aged 60-75 years who had been exposed to COVID-19. Material: PBMCs or T cells enriched from blood (not recorded which). The chain employs TRBV9 and TRBJ1-1, with D tentatively TRBD1 (6 bases). The CDR3 here is CASSASRTAEAFF. Here the CDR3 DNA reads TGTGCCAGCAGCGCCTCACGGACAGCTGAAGCTTTCTTT.